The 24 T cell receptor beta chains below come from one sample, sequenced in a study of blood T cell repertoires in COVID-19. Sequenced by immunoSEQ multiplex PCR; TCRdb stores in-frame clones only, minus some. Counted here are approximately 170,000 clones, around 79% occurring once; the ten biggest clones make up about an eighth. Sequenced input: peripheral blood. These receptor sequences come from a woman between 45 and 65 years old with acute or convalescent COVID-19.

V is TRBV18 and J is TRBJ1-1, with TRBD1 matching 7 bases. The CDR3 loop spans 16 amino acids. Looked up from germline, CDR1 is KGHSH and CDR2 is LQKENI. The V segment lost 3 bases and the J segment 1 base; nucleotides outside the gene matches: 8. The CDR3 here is CASSPAFNRGNTEAFF. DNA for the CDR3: TGTGCCAGCTCACCGGCTTTCAACAGGGGGAACACTGAAGCTTTCTTT.

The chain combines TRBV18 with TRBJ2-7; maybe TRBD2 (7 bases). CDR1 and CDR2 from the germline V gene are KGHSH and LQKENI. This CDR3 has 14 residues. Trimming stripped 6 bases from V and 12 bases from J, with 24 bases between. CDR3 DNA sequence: TGTGCCAGCTCCTTCCGCCTGGACAGCGGGGTCCCGTACTTC. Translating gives CASSFRLDSGVPYF.

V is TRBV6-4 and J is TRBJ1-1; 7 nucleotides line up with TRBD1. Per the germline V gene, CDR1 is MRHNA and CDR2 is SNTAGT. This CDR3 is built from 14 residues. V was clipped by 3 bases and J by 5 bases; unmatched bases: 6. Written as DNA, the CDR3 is TGTGCCAGCAGTGAAAAGGGGGCAGGTACTGAAGCTTTCTTT. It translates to CASSEKGAGTEAFF.

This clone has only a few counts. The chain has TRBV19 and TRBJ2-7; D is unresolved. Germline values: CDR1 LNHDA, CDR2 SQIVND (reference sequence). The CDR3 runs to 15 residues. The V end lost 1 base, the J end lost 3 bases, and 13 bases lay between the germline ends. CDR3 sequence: CASSIGRRQIYEQYF. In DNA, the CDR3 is TGTGCCAGTAGTATAGGAAGGCGGCAGATCTACGAGCAGTACTTC.

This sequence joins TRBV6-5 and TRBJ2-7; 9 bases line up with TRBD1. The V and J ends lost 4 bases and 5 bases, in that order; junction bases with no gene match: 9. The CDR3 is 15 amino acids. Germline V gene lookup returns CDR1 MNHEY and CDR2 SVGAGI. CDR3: CASSLSRDRAHEQYF. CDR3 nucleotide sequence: TGTGCCAGCAGTTTAAGCCGGGACAGGGCCCACGAGCAGTACTTC.

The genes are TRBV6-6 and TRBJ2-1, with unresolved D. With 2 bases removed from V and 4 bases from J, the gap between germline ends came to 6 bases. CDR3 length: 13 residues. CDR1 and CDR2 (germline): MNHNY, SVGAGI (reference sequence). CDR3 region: CASSYAIYNEQFF. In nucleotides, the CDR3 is TGTGCCAGCAGTTACGCGATATACAATGAGCAGTTCTTC.

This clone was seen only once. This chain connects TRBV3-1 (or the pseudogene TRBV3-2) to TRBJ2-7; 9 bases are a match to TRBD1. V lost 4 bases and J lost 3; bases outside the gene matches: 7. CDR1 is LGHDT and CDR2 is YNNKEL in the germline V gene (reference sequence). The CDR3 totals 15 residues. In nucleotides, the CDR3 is TGTGCCAGCAGCCCCCCGGGACAGGGAAGCTACGAGCAGTACTTC. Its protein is CASSPPGQGSYEQYF.

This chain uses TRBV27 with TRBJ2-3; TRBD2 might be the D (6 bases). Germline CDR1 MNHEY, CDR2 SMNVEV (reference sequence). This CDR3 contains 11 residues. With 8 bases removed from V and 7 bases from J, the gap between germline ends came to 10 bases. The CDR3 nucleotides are TGTGCCAGCCAACTAGCAAATACGCAGTATTTT. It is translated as CASQLANTQYF.

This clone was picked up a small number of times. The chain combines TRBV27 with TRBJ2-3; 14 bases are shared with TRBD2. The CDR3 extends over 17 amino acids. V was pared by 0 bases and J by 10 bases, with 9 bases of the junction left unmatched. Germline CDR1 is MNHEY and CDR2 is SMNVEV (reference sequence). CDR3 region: CASSLSVGTSGSGAQYF. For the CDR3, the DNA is TGTGCCAGCAGTTTATCAGTAGGGACTAGCGGGAGTGGTGCGCAGTATTTT.

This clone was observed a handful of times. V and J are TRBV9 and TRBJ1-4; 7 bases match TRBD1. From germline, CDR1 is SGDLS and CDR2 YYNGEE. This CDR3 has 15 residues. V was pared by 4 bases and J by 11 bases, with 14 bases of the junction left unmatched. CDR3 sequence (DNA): TGTGCCAGCAGCAGTTCGACAGGGAGATCTGGGAAACTGTTTTTT. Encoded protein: CASSSSTGRSGKLFF.

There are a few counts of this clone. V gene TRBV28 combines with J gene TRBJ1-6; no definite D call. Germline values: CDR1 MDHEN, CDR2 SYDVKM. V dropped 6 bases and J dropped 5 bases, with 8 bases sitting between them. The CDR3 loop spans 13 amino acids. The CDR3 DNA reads TGTGCCAGCAGCCTAAGTGATAATTCACCCCTCCACTTT. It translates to CASSLSDNSPLHF.

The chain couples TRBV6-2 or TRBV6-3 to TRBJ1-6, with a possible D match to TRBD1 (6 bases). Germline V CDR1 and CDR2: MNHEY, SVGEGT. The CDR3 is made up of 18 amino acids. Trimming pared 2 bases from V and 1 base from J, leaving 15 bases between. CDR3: CASSYETGSGSYNSPLHF. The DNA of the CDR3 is TGTGCCAGCAGTTACGAAACAGGGAGCGGATCCTATAATTCACCCCTCCACTTT.

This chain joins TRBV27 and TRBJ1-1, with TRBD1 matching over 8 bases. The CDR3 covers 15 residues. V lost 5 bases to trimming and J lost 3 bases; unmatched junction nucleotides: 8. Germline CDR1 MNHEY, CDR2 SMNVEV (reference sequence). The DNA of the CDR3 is TGTGCCAGCAGTAAGCAGGGGGCCCGGGACACTGAAGCTTTCTTT. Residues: CASSKQGARDTEAFF.

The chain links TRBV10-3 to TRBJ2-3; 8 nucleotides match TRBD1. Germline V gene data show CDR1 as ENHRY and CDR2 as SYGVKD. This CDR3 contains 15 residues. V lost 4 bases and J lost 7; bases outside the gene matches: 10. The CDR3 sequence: CAISGAGGMKNTQYF. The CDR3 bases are TGTGCCATCAGTGGGGCAGGGGGCATGAAGAATACGCAGTATTTT.

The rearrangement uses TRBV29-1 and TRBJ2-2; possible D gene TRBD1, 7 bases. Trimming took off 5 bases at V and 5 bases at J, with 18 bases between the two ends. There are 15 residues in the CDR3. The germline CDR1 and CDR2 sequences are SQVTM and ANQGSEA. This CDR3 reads CSVLSEGASTGELFF. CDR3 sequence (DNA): TGCAGCGTTTTATCGGAGGGGGCGAGTACCGGGGAGCTGTTTTTT.

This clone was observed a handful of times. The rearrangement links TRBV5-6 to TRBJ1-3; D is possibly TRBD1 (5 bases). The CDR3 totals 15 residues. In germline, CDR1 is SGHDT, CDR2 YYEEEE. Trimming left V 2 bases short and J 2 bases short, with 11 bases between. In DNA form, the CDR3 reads TGTGCCAGCAGCTTTCAGGGTAGTACTGGAAACACCATATATTTT. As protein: CASSFQGSTGNTIYF.

Written as DNA, the CDR3 is TGTGCCAGCAGCGTAGATCCGCTAGCGGGTCCCCGAGGGGAGCTGTTTTTT. This encodes CASSVDPLAGPRGELFF. The chain couples TRBV9 to TRBJ2-2, with 8 bases fitting TRBD2. There are 17 residues in the CDR3. Looked up from germline, CDR1 is SGDLS and CDR2 is YYNGEE. With V trimmed by 0 bases and J by 8 bases, 12 bases remained unmatched.

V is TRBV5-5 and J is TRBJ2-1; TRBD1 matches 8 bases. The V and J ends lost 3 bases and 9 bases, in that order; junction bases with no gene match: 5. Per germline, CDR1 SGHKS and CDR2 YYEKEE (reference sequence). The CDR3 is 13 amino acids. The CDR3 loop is CASSWGQVTEQFF. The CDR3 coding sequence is TGTGCCAGCAGCTGGGGACAGGTAACTGAGCAGTTCTTC.

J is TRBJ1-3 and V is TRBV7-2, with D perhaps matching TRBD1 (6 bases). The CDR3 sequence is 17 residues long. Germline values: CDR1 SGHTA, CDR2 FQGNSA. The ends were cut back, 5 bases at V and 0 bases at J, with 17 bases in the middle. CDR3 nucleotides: TGTGCCAGCAGCCAAGGGGGGAGGGATCCCTCTGGAAACACCATATATTTT. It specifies CASSQGGRDPSGNTIYF.

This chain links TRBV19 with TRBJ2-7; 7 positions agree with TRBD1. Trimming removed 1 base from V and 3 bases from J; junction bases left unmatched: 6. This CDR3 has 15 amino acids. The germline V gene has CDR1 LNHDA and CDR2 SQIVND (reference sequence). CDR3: CASSIVTGPRYEQYF. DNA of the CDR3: TGTGCCAGTAGTATAGTGACAGGGCCACGCTACGAGCAGTACTTC.

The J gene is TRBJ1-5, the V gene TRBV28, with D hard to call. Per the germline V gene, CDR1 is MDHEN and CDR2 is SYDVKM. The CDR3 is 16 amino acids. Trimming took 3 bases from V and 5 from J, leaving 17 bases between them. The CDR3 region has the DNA TGTGCCAGCAGTTTGTCCAGGTCCCGGGATTATCAGCCCCAGCATTTT. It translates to CASSLSRSRDYQPQHF.

CDR3 nucleotide sequence: TGTGCCAGCAGCCCAAGGGGGGGGGCACTCACTGAAGCTTTCTTT. Its protein product is CASSPRGGALTEAFF. The chain combines TRBV7-9 with TRBJ1-1, with a possible D match to TRBD1 (6 bases). The CDR3 is 15 residues long. Trimming left V 5 bases short and J 4 bases short, with 17 bases between. The germline gives CDR1 SEHNR, CDR2 FQNEAQ (reference sequence). The full variable domain, completed using reference TRBV7-9 and TRBJ1-1, is DTGVSQNPRHKITKRGQNVTFRCDPISEHNRLYWYRQTLGQGPEFLTYFQNEAQLEKSRLLSDRFSAERPKGSFSTLEIQRTEQGDSAMYLCASSPRGGALTEAFFGQGTRLTVV.

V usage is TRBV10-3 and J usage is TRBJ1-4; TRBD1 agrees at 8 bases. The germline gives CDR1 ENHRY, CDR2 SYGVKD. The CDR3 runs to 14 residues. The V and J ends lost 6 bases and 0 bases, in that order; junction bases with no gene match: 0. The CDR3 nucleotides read TGTGCCATCAGGGGACAGGCAACTAATGAAAAACTGTTTTTT. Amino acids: CAIRGQATNEKLFF.

The CDR3 sequence: CASSAAGRDTQYF. CDR3 bases: TGTGCCAGCAGCGCTGCGGGGAGGGATACGCAGTATTTT. V usage is TRBV11-2 and J usage is TRBJ2-3; possibly TRBD2 for D (6 bases). Germline-derived CDR1 and CDR2 are SGHAT and FQNNGV. The CDR3 is 13 residues long. V was shortened by 5 bases and J by 6 bases, with 12 bases between the two germline ends.